The 10 T cell receptor beta chains below come from one sample, sequenced in a study of T cell responses to AZD1222 COVID-19 vaccine. Here immunoSEQ multiplex PCR was the method, and the copy in TCRdb shows in-frame clones only, minus some. Among around 80,000 clones, around 90% were seen once, and the ten largest hold around 8%. This specimen consisted of peripheral blood, obtained 28 days after the second AZD1222 dose. The receptors were gathered from an adult who received the AZD1222 COVID-19 vaccine.

This chain joins TRBV5-1 and TRBJ1-1; D uncertain. V was clipped by 0 bases and J by 6 bases, with 9 bases between them. The CDR3 sequence is 13 residues long. Germline V lookup: CDR1 SGHRS, CDR2 YFSETQ. CDR3 bases: TGCGCCAGCAGCTTGGACAGCGTCGCTGAAGCTTTCTTT. Protein product: CASSLDSVAEAFF.

The V and J genes are TRBV4-1 and TRBJ1-1, with a tentative D call TRBD1 (5 bases). Per germline, CDR1 MGHRA and CDR2 YSYEKL. With 5 bases removed from V and 4 bases from J, the gap between germline ends came to 11 bases. This CDR3 has 13 residues. The CDR3 DNA sequence: TGCGCCAGCAGCATCAACAGGCCCACTGAAGCTTTCTTT. Its protein is CASSINRPTEAFF.

V and J are TRBV4-2 and TRBJ2-2, with D possibly matching TRBD2 (5 bases). CDR1 and CDR2 from the germline V gene are LGHNA and YNFKEQ. This CDR3 has 14 residues. Trimming stripped 0 bases from V and 5 bases from J, with 7 bases between. This CDR3 reads CASSQERGTGELFF. The CDR3 DNA reads as TGTGCCAGCAGCCAAGAACGAGGGACCGGGGAGCTGTTTTTT.

The V gene is TRBV3-1 (or the pseudogene TRBV3-2), the J gene TRBJ1-1, with 7 bases lining up with TRBD1. This CDR3 is built from 15 residues. V lost 1 base, J lost 5 bases, and 7 bases stayed unmatched. Germline CDR1 reads LGHDT; CDR2 reads YNNKEL (reference sequence). DNA of the CDR3: TGTGCCAGCAGCCAAGCGGTGCAGGGGGGTACTGAAGCTTTCTTT. Translating it yields CASSQAVQGGTEAFF.

V usage is TRBV7-8 and J usage is TRBJ1-2; 7 positions match TRBD1. The CDR3 covers 16 residues. Germline CDR1 reads SGHVS; CDR2 reads FQNEAQ. With V trimmed by 5 bases and J by 4 bases, 13 bases remained unmatched. The CDR3 protein is CASSQRPTGVSYGYTF. The CDR3 nucleotides read TGTGCCAGCAGCCAAAGGCCCACAGGGGTTAGCTATGGCTACACCTTC.

This clone was seen more than once but under ten times. The chain joins TRBV7-9 to TRBJ2-2, with TRBD2 matching over 7 bases. V lost 0 bases and J lost 3; bases outside the gene matches: 4. CDR3 length: 16 residues. CDR1 and CDR2 from the germline V gene are SEHNR and FQNEAQ (reference sequence). The chain's CDR3 is CASSLAGGTDTGELFF. The CDR3 nucleotides are TGTGCCAGCAGCTTAGCGGGGGGGACGGACACCGGGGAGCTGTTTTTT.

V gene TRBV10-3 combines with J gene TRBJ2-3, with 7 bases matching TRBD1. In germline, CDR1 is ENHRY, CDR2 SYGVKD. This CDR3 region has 15 residues. V gave up 0 bases and J gave up 1 base; unmatched junction bases: 1. CDR3 DNA sequence: TGTGCCATCAGTGAGTCAGGGGGCGGCACAGATACGCAGTATTTT. It encodes CAISESGGGTDTQYF.

The rearrangement uses TRBV3-1 (or the pseudogene TRBV3-2) and TRBJ1-3; TRBD1 is a possible D gene (6 bases). This CDR3 has 16 amino acids. Per the germline V gene, CDR1 is LGHDT and CDR2 is YNNKEL (reference sequence). V was pared by 0 bases and J by 0 bases, with 9 bases between. The CDR3: CASSQDYRDSGNTIYF. CDR3 DNA: TGTGCCAGCAGCCAAGACTACAGGGACTCTGGAAACACCATATATTTT.

The CDR3 loop reads CASSLEDYVADTQYF. CDR3 sequence (DNA): TGCGCCAGCAGCTTGGAAGACTACGTCGCAGATACGCAGTATTTT. The chain employs TRBV5-1 and TRBJ2-3; a possible D gene is TRBD2 (5 bases). The V end lost 0 bases, the J end lost 4 bases, and 12 bases lay between the germline ends. CDR3 size: 15 residues. Germline loops: CDR1 SGHRS, CDR2 YFSETQ.

This chain joins TRBV6-6 and TRBJ2-1, with unresolved D. Germline CDR1 is MNHNY and CDR2 is SVGAGI (reference sequence). Trimming removed 2 bases at V and 9 bases at J, with 14 bases between. This CDR3 is 14 amino acids long. CDR3 nucleotide sequence: TGTGCCAGCAGTTACGTTGCCCCCCCAAGTGAGCAGTTCTTC. Translation gives CASSYVAPPSEQFF.